These 5 T cell receptor beta chains were all obtained from the same sample, sequenced in a study of blood T cell repertoires in COVID-19. Clones were read by immunoSEQ multiplex PCR, and TCRdb kept only the in-frame ones, dropping some. Of fewer than 500,000 clones detected, approximately 80% appear once; the ten largest clones hold 0.85% to 1.2%. The sample consisted of peripheral blood. All receptors derive from a human donor with acute or convalescent COVID-19. The donor label of this sample is uncertain.

CDR3 DNA: TGTGCCAGTGGACTGGGGGGGAACACTGAAGCTTTCTTT. It codes for CASGLGGNTEAFF. The chain carries TRBV28 and TRBJ1-1, with a tentative D call TRBD1 (5 bases). Germline-derived CDR1 and CDR2 are MDHEN and SYDVKM. The CDR3 runs 13 residues. V was pared by 9 bases and J by 1 base, with 12 bases between.

The chain is built from TRBV10-1 and TRBJ2-1; 13 bases map to TRBD2. CDR1 and CDR2 from the germline V gene are WNHNN and SYGVQD (reference sequence). With 5 bases clipped from V and 4 bases from J, the junction kept 2 bases outside the gene matches. The CDR3 has 15 residues. The chain's CDR3 is CASSKGLAGYNEQFF. The DNA for the CDR3 is TGCGCCAGCAGTAAGGGACTAGCGGGATACAATGAGCAGTTCTTC.

The J gene is TRBJ1-1, the V gene TRBV6-6; TRBD1 agrees at 11 bases. Germline lookup yields CDR1 MNHNY and CDR2 SVGAGI (reference sequence). The V and J ends lost 6 bases and 3 bases, in that order; junction bases with no gene match: 0. The CDR3 is 13 residues long. CDR3 DNA sequence: TGTGCCAGCAGGGACAGGGGGCACACTGAAGCTTTCTTT. Translated, it gives CASRDRGHTEAFF.

On this clone itself: This sample also contains other DNA sequences that code for the same CDR3. The chain recombines TRBV30 with TRBJ1-1; D is unresolved. The CDR3 totals 13 residues. Germline assignment: CDR1 GTSNPN and CDR2 SVGIG (reference sequence). The V end was cut by 0 bases, the J end by 1 base, with 6 bases between. CDR3 loop: CAWSVLRNTEAFF. CDR3 nucleotides: TGTGCCTGGAGTGTACTACGGAACACTGAAGCTTTCTTT. Supplemented by reference TRBV30 and TRBJ1-1, the full variable domain reads SQTIHQWPATLVQPVGSPLSLECTVEGTSNPNLYWYRQAAGRGLQLLFYSVGIGQISSEVPQNLSASRPQDRQFILSSKKLLLSDSGFYLCAWSVLRNTEAFFGQGTRLTVV.

The V and J genes are TRBV19 and TRBJ1-5, with 8 bases identical to TRBD1. The germline V gene has CDR1 LNHDA and CDR2 SQIVND (reference sequence). This CDR3 has 16 residues. J was trimmed by 7 bases and V by 2 bases; bases with no gene match: 10. The CDR3 nucleotides are TGTGCCAGTAGTATAACTTTTCAGGGGGCTCGGCAGCCCCAGCATTTT. It yields the protein CASSITFQGARQPQHF. The variable domain in full, completed from reference TRBV19 and TRBJ1-5, reads DGGITQSPKYLFRKEGQNVTLSCEQNLNHDAMYWYRQDPGQGLRLIYYSQIVNDFQKGDIAEGYSVSREKKESFPLTVTSAQKNPTAFYLCASSITFQGARQPQHFGDGTRLSIL.